The next 18 T cell receptor beta chains were all read from a single sample in a study of T-cell reconstitution after alpha-beta-depleted transplantation in children. For TCRbeta, the library was prepared with unique molecular identifiers. TCRdb redid the calling of the PCR reads with MiXCR, one entry per CDR3 protein. The table lists some 600,000 distinct CDR3 sequences, over 10% of them singletons. The sequencing here drew on PBMCs, mostly from graft donor cells, taken 360 days after TCRalphabeta/CD19-depleted stem cell transplant. Receptors originate from a male patient between 5 and 17 years old who had a stem cell transplant for acute myeloid leukemia, so the T cells may come from the graft donor.

Many counts were recorded for this clonotype. The V gene is TRBV9, the J gene TRBJ2-5; D gene unclear. This CDR3 spans 13 amino acids. Trimming left V 4 bases short and J 6 bases short, with 13 bases between. The V gene's germline CDR1 is SGDLS and CDR2 YYNGEE. In nucleotides, the CDR3 is TGTGCCAGCAGCCCCACCGGGTTAAAGACCCAGTACTTC. Its protein is CASSPTGLKTQYF.

This clonotype showed up many times. The chain couples TRBV29-1 to TRBJ2-1, with 11 positions matching TRBD2. Germline values: CDR1 SQVTM, CDR2 ANQGSEA. After removal of 7 bases from V and 2 bases from J, the junction contained 4 bases not matched to a gene. The CDR3 consists of 14 residues. This CDR3 is CSARLAGPYNEQFF. Here the CDR3 DNA reads TGCAGCGCAAGACTAGCGGGGCCCTACAATGAGCAGTTCTTC.

This clonotype showed up just a few times. V and J are TRBV20-1 and TRBJ1-5, with D maybe TRBD1 (6 bases). Germline lookup yields CDR1 DFQATT and CDR2 SNEGSKA (reference sequence). The CDR3 length is 15 residues. Deletions cut 0 bases from V and 5 bases from J, with 14 bases between. The CDR3 nucleotides read TGCAGTGCTAGAGACGGCAGGGGATACCATCAGCCCCAGCATTTT. Its protein product is CSARDGRGYHQPQHF.

This clonotype was picked up a small number of times. V is TRBV7-9 and J is TRBJ1-1; D not certain. CDR3 length equals 12 residues. The germline V and J ends were trimmed by 4 bases and 7 bases, with 10 bases remaining between them. Germline V gene data show CDR1 as SEHNR and CDR2 as FQNEAQ (reference sequence). The CDR3 sequence: CASSSGASEAFF. The CDR3 DNA reads TGTGCCAGCAGCTCTGGCGCGAGTGAAGCTTTCTTT. Full variable domain (missing parts from reference TRBV7-9 and TRBJ1-1): DTGVSQNPRHKITKRGQNVTFRCDPISEHNRLYWYRQTLGQGPEFLTYFQNEAQLEKSRLLSDRFSAERPKGSFSTLEIQRTEQGDSAMYLCASSSGASEAFFGQGTRLTVV.

This clonotype was seen many times. The V gene is TRBV6-2 or TRBV6-3, the J gene TRBJ2-1, with 9 bases identical to TRBD1. V lost 6 bases to trimming and J lost 6 bases; unmatched junction nucleotides: 9. In germline, CDR1 is MNHEY, CDR2 SVGEGT. This CDR3 spans 15 amino acids. CDR3 in DNA: TGTGCCAGCAGGACAGGGGGTTTGCTTTTCAATGAGCAGTTCTTC. Amino acids: CASRTGGLLFNEQFF.

This clonotype was detected only a few times. This sequence joins TRBV5-1 and TRBJ2-2; 8 bases agree with TRBD2. Germline V CDR1 and CDR2: SGHRS, YFSETQ. This CDR3 is built from 17 residues. Unmatched junction bases numbered 7, after V lost 1 base and J lost 2 bases. The CDR3 reads CASSLSSGRVNTGELFF. The CDR3 region has the DNA TGCGCCAGCAGCTTGAGTTCCGGGAGGGTAAACACCGGGGAGCTGTTTTTT. The full variable domain, rest sourced from reference TRBV5-1 and TRBJ2-2, is KAGVTQTPRYLIKTRGQQVTLSCSPISGHRSVSWYQQTPGQGLQFLFEYFSETQRNKGNFPGRFSGRQFSNSRSEMNVSTLELGDSALYLCASSLSSGRVNTGELFFGEGSRLTVL.

The chain uses TRBV28 and TRBJ2-5; D call uncertain. The CDR3 has 14 residues. From germline, CDR1 is MDHEN and CDR2 SYDVKM. V lost 2 bases and J lost 1, with 8 bases in between. This chain's CDR3 is CASSLIGSQETQYF. CDR3 in DNA: TGTGCCAGCAGTTTAATCGGCAGCCAAGAGACCCAGTACTTC.

The V and J genes are TRBV20-1 and TRBJ2-1; D is uncertain. The CDR3 has 15 residues. Germline-derived CDR1 and CDR2 are DFQATT and SNEGSKA (reference sequence). Trimming removed 6 bases at V and 0 bases at J, with 15 bases between. CDR3 DNA: TGCAGTGCCTTGGGCCACTACAGCTCCTACAATGAGCAGTTCTTC. Translating gives CSALGHYSSYNEQFF.

The gene calls are TRBV6-4 and TRBJ2-1; 7 bases are a match to TRBD2. Germline trimming cut 2 bases from V and 1 base from J; bases unmatched to any gene: 2. The CDR3 is 15 amino acids. The germline CDR1 and CDR2 sequences are MRHNA and SNTAGT. The CDR3 coding sequence is TGTGCCAGCAGTGACGGACTAGTTTCCTACAATGAGCAGTTCTTC. Protein: CASSDGLVSYNEQFF.

The gene calls are TRBV4-3 and TRBJ2-7, with 9 nucleotides matching TRBD1. CDR1 and CDR2 from the germline V gene are LGHNA and YSLEER. V was pared by 4 bases and J by 3 bases, with 16 bases of the junction left unmatched. The CDR3 covers 18 residues. Written as DNA, the CDR3 is TGCGCCAGCAGCCGCGGACAAAGCTTGGGGGACAGGGACTACGAGCAGTACTTC. It encodes CASSRGQSLGDRDYEQYF.

This clonotype has just a few counts. The V and J genes are TRBV3-1 and TRBJ2-6, with 7 nucleotides matching TRBD2. Per the germline V gene, CDR1 is LGHDT and CDR2 is YNNKEL (reference sequence). CDR3 length equals 17 residues. V trimming: 2 bases; J trimming: 0 bases; junction bases outside the gene matches: 4. The CDR3, as DNA: TGTGCCAGCAGCCAACTAGCGGAGTACTCTGGGGCCAACGTCCTGACTTTC. It is translated as CASSQLAEYSGANVLTF. Drawing the rest from reference TRBV3-1 and TRBJ2-6, the complete variable domain is DTAVSQTPKYLVTQMGNDKSIKCEQNLGHDTMYWYKQDSKKFLKIMFSYNNKELIINETVPNRFSPKSPDKAHLNLHINSLELGDSAVYFCASSQLAEYSGANVLTFGAGSRLTVL.

This clonotype was seen a handful of times. The chain's CDR3 is CASSYLKGTAHYGYTF. The DNA of the CDR3 is TGTGCCAGCAGTTACCTCAAAGGGACAGCGCACTATGGCTACACCTTC. V is TRBV6-5 and J is TRBJ1-2; 7 positions match TRBD1. The CDR3 runs to 16 residues. Germline lookup yields CDR1 MNHEY and CDR2 SVGAGI. The V segment lost 2 bases and the J segment 3 bases; nucleotides outside the gene matches: 9.

This clonotype was detected many times. The CDR3 DNA reads TGCAGTGCTAGTAACCCCGCCGGGCTAGGCACAGATACGCAGTATTTT. It yields the protein CSASNPAGLGTDTQYF. The chain carries TRBV20-1 and TRBJ2-3; D unclear. Germline CDR1 and CDR2: DFQATT and SNEGSKA (reference sequence). CDR3 length: 16 residues. V lost 3 bases and J 1 base, leaving 17 bases between the germline ends.

The chain combines TRBV6-1 with TRBJ2-3, with 12 bases lining up with TRBD2. The junction had 12 bases not matched to a gene; V was cut back by 5 bases and J by 6 bases. In germline, CDR1 is MNHNS, CDR2 SASEGT. This CDR3 has 17 amino acids. DNA for the CDR3: TGTGCCAGCAGTAAGACTAGCGGGAGATTTACGGGGGATACGCAGTATTTT. It specifies CASSKTSGRFTGDTQYF.

This clonotype was seen more than once but under ten times. The chain combines TRBV20-1 with TRBJ2-2, with 7 positions matching TRBD2. The CDR3 is made up of 16 amino acids. Looked up from germline, CDR1 is DFQATT and CDR2 is SNEGSKA (reference sequence). J gave up 2 bases and V 0 bases, and 6 bases lay outside the gene matches. The CDR3 coding sequence is TGCAGTGCTAGAGAAACCGGGACTACTAACACCGGGGAGCTGTTTTTT. This sequence encodes CSARETGTTNTGELFF.

This clonotype was detected ten times or more. V is TRBV3-1 and J is TRBJ2-7, with a possible D match to TRBD2 (5 bases). CDR3 length: 13 residues. V was clipped by 5 bases and J by 3 bases, with 11 bases between them. CDR1 is LGHDT and CDR2 is YNNKEL in the germline V gene (reference sequence). CDR3: CASSYQRDYEQYF. In nucleotides, the CDR3 is TGTGCCAGCAGCTACCAGAGGGACTACGAGCAGTACTTC.

There are many counts of this clonotype. The chain couples TRBV10-3 to TRBJ2-3; TRBD2 agrees at 7 bases. The CDR3 has 13 amino acids. The trim removed 10 bases at V and 3 bases at J, leaving 7 bases unmatched. Germline V gene data show CDR1 as ENHRY and CDR2 as SYGVKD. The CDR3 sequence: CATLALGTDTQYF. DNA of the CDR3: TGTGCCACACTAGCGCTCGGGACAGATACGCAGTATTTT.

This clonotype was found many times. V usage is TRBV9 and J usage is TRBJ1-1, with TRBD1 matching over 11 bases. The CDR3 is 17 residues long. CDR1 is SGDLS, CDR2 YYNGEE, per germline. V gave up 3 bases and J gave up 1 base; unmatched junction bases: 8. The CDR3 region is CASSAHPGTGGNTEAFF. The DNA of the CDR3 is TGTGCCAGCAGCGCGCACCCCGGGACAGGGGGGAACACTGAAGCTTTCTTT.